These 18 T cell receptor beta chains were all obtained from the same sample, sequenced in a study of CD8 T cells in Susac syndrome. Random-hexamer reverse transcription was applied to about 0.45 to 1 ug RNA. TCRdb re-analysed the immunoSEQ multiplex PCR reads in MiXCR, keeping a single row per CDR3 protein. This sample yields about 210,000 distinct CDR3 sequences, of which around 96% are seen a single time; 0.095% belongs to the top ten. The specimen was CD4+ T cells from PBMCs. The receptors were gathered from a human donor with multiple sclerosis.

The chain uses TRBV15 and TRBJ1-1; no definite D call. V was cut by 4 bases and J by 4 bases, with 16 bases left in between. Germline values: CDR1 LNHNV, CDR2 YYDKDF (reference sequence). The CDR3 is 15 amino acids. The CDR3 nucleotides are TGTGCCACCAGCAACGTCCGGGGTCGGGCCACTGAAGCTTTCTTT. It yields the protein CATSNVRGRATEAFF.

V is TRBV9 and J is TRBJ1-1; tentatively, D is TRBD1 (5 bases). The CDR3 runs to 14 residues. Germline V lookup: CDR1 SGDLS, CDR2 YYNGEE. The V and J ends lost 0 bases and 4 bases respectively, with 10 bases between them. CDR3 sequence (DNA): TGTGCCAGCAGCGTAGTAACTGGGGGCACTGAAGCTTTCTTT. Translation: CASSVVTGGTEAFF.

The gene calls are TRBV5-6 and TRBJ2-7; D unresolved. This CDR3 region has 14 residues. Trimming took off 2 bases at V and 3 bases at J, with 12 bases between the two ends. CDR1 and CDR2 from the germline V gene are SGHDT and YYEEEE. CDR3 coding DNA: TGTGCCAGCAGCTTATCTCCGACCGACTACGAGCAGTACTTC. Amino acids: CASSLSPTDYEQYF.

The chain links TRBV12-3 or TRBV12-4 to TRBJ2-5, with TRBD2 identical over 10 bases. Losses at the gene ends were 3 bases for V and 1 base for J; bases not matched to a gene: 8. The CDR3 runs to 17 residues. CDR3 protein: CASSLGASGGSQETQYF. The CDR3 bases are TGTGCCAGCAGTTTGGGAGCTAGCGGGGGTTCCCAAGAGACCCAGTACTTC.

The CDR3 is CSARGDFTYEQYF. CDR3 sequence (DNA): TGCAGTGCTAGAGGGGACTTTACCTACGAGCAGTACTTC. The chain has TRBV20-1 and TRBJ2-7; a possible D gene is TRBD2 (6 bases). CDR1 is DFQATT and CDR2 is SNEGSKA in the germline V gene (reference sequence). CDR3 length equals 13 residues. V was cut by 1 base and J by 2 bases, with 9 bases left in between.

The V and J genes are TRBV6-5 and TRBJ1-1, with D uncertain. CDR1 is MNHEY, CDR2 SVGAGI, per germline. V was cut by 6 bases and J by 6 bases, with 17 bases left in between. The CDR3 sequence is 14 residues long. In nucleotides, the CDR3 is TGTGCCAGCAGCCCAGCTAGGGAAGTGGCTGAAGCTTTCTTT. Encoded protein: CASSPAREVAEAFF.

This clonotype occurred once. The V call is TRBV6-2 or TRBV6-3, the J call TRBJ1-1; TRBD1 matches 8 bases. The trim removed 10 bases at V and 5 bases at J, leaving 3 bases unmatched. The CDR3 spans 11 residues. Germline CDR1 reads MNHEY; CDR2 reads SVGEGT. CDR3 residues: CATRQGTEAFF. The CDR3 DNA reads as TGTGCCACCCGACAGGGGACTGAAGCTTTCTTT.

J is TRBJ2-3 and V is TRBV29-1, with TRBD1 identical over 9 bases. Losses at the gene ends were 7 bases for V and 6 bases for J; bases not matched to a gene: 2. The CDR3 loop spans 11 amino acids. The germline CDR1 and CDR2 sequences are SQVTM and ANQGSEA. The CDR3 coding sequence is TGCAGCGGTGGACAGGGGGATACGCAGTATTTT. This codes for CSGGQGDTQYF.

The J gene is TRBJ1-2, the V gene TRBV29-1; D not certain. Trimming stripped 3 bases from V and 2 bases from J, with 10 bases between. The CDR3 is made up of 13 amino acids. Germline CDR1 is SQVTM and CDR2 is ANQGSEA. CDR3: CSVEQPLNYGYTF. DNA of the CDR3: TGCAGCGTTGAGCAGCCTTTAAACTATGGCTACACCTTC.

The chain combines TRBV12-3 or TRBV12-4 with TRBJ2-3, with no clear D. Between the trimmed V and J ends, which lost 6 bases and 6 bases, there was a span of 10 bases. The CDR3 covers 12 residues. CDR3 loop: CASRGPLDTQYF. For the CDR3, the DNA is TGTGCCAGCAGAGGACCTTTGGATACGCAGTATTTT.

This clonotype came up a few times. The chain uses TRBV9 and TRBJ2-6; D is ambiguous. Looked up from germline, CDR1 is SGDLS and CDR2 is YYNGEE. The CDR3 is 15 amino acids. V lost 2 bases and J lost 0, with 6 bases in between. The CDR3 sequence: CASSVGSSGANVLTF. The CDR3 bases are TGTGCCAGCAGCGTCGGGTCCTCTGGGGCCAACGTCCTGACTTTC.

The chain is built from TRBV27 and TRBJ2-7; TRBD2 matches 8 bases. The CDR3 contains 15 residues. Germline lookup yields CDR1 MNHEY and CDR2 SMNVEV (reference sequence). V was clipped by 5 bases and J by 4 bases; unmatched bases: 10. The CDR3 region is CASSTTSGRSYEQYF. As DNA, the CDR3 is TGTGCCAGCAGTACAACTAGCGGAAGATCTTACGAGCAGTACTTC.

The chain has TRBV7-9 and TRBJ1-2; no definite D call. V was trimmed by 2 bases and J by 2 bases, leaving 9 bases between them. Germline loops: CDR1 SEHNR, CDR2 FQNEAQ (reference sequence). The CDR3 spans 14 residues. The CDR3 DNA reads TGTGCCAGCAGCTTAATGTCTGGGAACTATGGCTACACCTTC. It codes for CASSLMSGNYGYTF.

J is TRBJ2-1 and V is TRBV2; D ambiguous. The germline CDR1 and CDR2 sequences are SNHLY and FYNNEI. V lost 1 base and J 0 bases, leaving 7 bases between the germline ends. The CDR3 is 15 amino acids. The CDR3 here is CASSEGGASYNEQFF. CDR3 sequence (DNA): TGTGCCAGCAGTGAAGGCGGCGCCTCCTACAATGAGCAGTTCTTC.

This clonotype has only one observation. The chain recombines TRBV27 with TRBJ2-6, with 7 bases matching TRBD1. The CDR3 spans 16 residues. V lost 5 bases to trimming and J lost 4 bases; unmatched junction nucleotides: 8. Germline CDR1 MNHEY, CDR2 SMNVEV (reference sequence). In nucleotides, the CDR3 is TGTGCCAGCAGTCGGTCAGGGGGAACGGGGGCCAACGTCCTGACTTTC. Translation gives CASSRSGGTGANVLTF.

The chain joins TRBV19 to TRBJ2-3; D not resolved. Trimming pared 5 bases from V and 6 bases from J, leaving 15 bases between. Germline V gene lookup returns CDR1 LNHDA and CDR2 SQIVND (reference sequence). CDR3 length: 14 amino acids. The DNA for the CDR3 is TGTGCCAGTAGTCAACCCGGCCTATACGATACGCAGTATTTT. Translation gives CASSQPGLYDTQYF.

The gene calls are TRBV7-2 and TRBJ2-5, with 8 bases matching TRBD2. CDR1 is SGHTA, CDR2 FQGNSA, per germline. This CDR3 has 16 residues. With V trimmed by 1 base and J by 2 bases, 6 bases remained unmatched. This CDR3 reads CASSLVGGGYQETQYF. CDR3 coding DNA: TGTGCCAGCAGCTTAGTAGGCGGGGGGTATCAAGAGACCCAGTACTTC. The variable domain in full, with the rest retrieved from reference TRBV7-2 and TRBJ2-5, is GAGVSQSPSNKVTEKGKDVELRCDPISGHTALYWYRQSLGQGLEFLIYFQGNSAPDKSGLPSDRFSAERTGGSVSTLTIQRTQQEDSAVYLCASSLVGGGYQETQYFGPGTRLLVL.

The gene calls are TRBV27 and TRBJ1-5, with D possibly matching TRBD1 (5 bases). The CDR3 has 15 residues. CDR1 is MNHEY and CDR2 is SMNVEV in the germline V gene (reference sequence). Deletions cut 6 bases from V and 1 base from J, with 13 bases between. The chain's CDR3 is CASSIDSRSNQPQHF. CDR3 nucleotides: TGTGCCAGCAGCATCGACAGTCGAAGCAATCAGCCCCAGCATTTT.